This TCR beta chain was sequenced during a study of T cell repertoires in cytomegalovirus infection. Study background: Public TCR beta signatures marked donors with CMV infection and the matching HLA.

TCRdb recomputed calls from the reads with MiXCR, one row per CDR3 protein. The sample records more than 200,000 distinct CDR3 sequences, 9.1% being singletons. The table lists this clonotype with many counts. Its specificity is unknown. Study results and limitations: The ex vivo response was dominated by HLA-C-restricted CMV-specific TCR beta clonotypes. Summed public TCR beta family frequency identified CMV carriers bearing the relevant HLA.

The sequenced material came from PBMCs. This receptor was taken from a human donor in good health (CMV status not recorded). Some clones in this sample may be carry-over from other donors' samples.

As DNA, the CDR3 is TGTGCCAGCAGTTCGTCTAGACCCACCGGGGAGCTGTTTTTT. Translated, it gives CASSSSRPTGELFF. The chain joins TRBV6-2 or TRBV6-3 to TRBJ2-2; no clear D. Looked up from germline, CDR1 is MNHEY and CDR2 is SVGEGT. V lost 4 bases, J lost 4 bases, and 10 bases lay in between. The CDR3 spans 14 residues.